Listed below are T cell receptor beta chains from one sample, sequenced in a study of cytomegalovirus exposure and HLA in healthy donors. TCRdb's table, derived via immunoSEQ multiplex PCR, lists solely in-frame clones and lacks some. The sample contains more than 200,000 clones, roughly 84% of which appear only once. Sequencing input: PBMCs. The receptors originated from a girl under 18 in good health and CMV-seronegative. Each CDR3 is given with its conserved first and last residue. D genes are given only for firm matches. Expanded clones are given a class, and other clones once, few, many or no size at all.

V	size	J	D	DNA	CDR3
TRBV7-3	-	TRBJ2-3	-	TGTGCCAGCAGCTTAAGTAGCGTGTACGATACGCAGTATTTT	CASSLSSVYDTQYF
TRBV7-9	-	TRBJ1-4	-	TGTGCCAGCAGCTTAACCCCAAGGGGTAGCGAAAAACTGTTTTTT	CASSLTPRGSEKLFF
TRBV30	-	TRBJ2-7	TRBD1	TGTGCCTGGAGTGGTCTGGGACAGGGAGTAGACTACGAGCAGTACTTC	CAWSGLGQGVDYEQYF
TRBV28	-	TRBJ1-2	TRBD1	TGTGCCAGCAGTCTGGGACAGGGAGGCTACACCTTC	CASSLGQGGYTF
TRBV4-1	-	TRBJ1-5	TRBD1	TGCGCCAGCAGCTCGGACAGGGGGGTGGTTCAGCCCCAGCATTTT	CASSSDRGVVQPQHF
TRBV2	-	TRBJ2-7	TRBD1	TGTGCCAGCTGTTTGACAGGGAATTACGAGCAGTACTTC	CASCLTGNYEQYF
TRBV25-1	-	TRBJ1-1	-	TGTGCCAGCAGTGAGTCTTGGGGCCGATTAAACACTGAAGCTTTCTTT	CASSESWGRLNTEAFF
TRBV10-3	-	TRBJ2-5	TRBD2	TGTGCCATCAGTGATGGGCTAGCGGGAGGTCGGGGCCAAGAGACCCAGTACTTC	CAISDGLAGGRGQETQYF
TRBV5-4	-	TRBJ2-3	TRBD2	TGTGCCAGCAGCTCGCTAGCGGGAGTTATAGATACGCAGTATTTT	CASSSLAGVIDTQYF
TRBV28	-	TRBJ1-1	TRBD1	TGTGCCAGCAGAACAGGGGCGGGCACTGAAGCTTTCTTT	CASRTGAGTEAFF
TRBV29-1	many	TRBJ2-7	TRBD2	TGCAGCGTTGATGGACTAGCGGGATACGAGCAGTACTTC	CSVDGLAGYEQYF
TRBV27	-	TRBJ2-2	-	TGTGCCAGCAGTTTCTACACCGGGGAGCTGTTTTTT	CASSFYTGELFF
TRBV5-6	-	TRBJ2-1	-	TGTGCCAGCAGCTTCGAACAGGGCTTGAATGAGCAGTTCTTC	CASSFEQGLNEQFF
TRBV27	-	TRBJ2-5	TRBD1	TGTGCCAGTGCCTGGGGACAGAAAGAGACCCAGTACTTC	CASAWGQKETQYF
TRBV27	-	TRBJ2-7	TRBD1	TGTGCCAGCAGTTCGAAGAGACCTGGACAGGGTACTAAGTACGAGCAGTACTTC	CASSSKRPGQGTKYEQYF
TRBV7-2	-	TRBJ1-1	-	TGTGCCAGCAGCTTAGAAGGGGACACTGAAGCTTTCTTT	CASSLEGDTEAFF
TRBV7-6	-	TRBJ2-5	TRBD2	TGTGCCAGCAGCCGAATTAAACTAGCGGGGGCCCGCGGGGGGACCCAGTACTTC	CASSRIKLAGARGGTQYF
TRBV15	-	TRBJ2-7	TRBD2	TGTGCCACCACAGGCGGGAGGGAGGCCCCCTACGAGCAGTACTTC	CATTGGREAPYEQYF
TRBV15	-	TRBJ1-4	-	TGTGCCACCAGCAGAGATCCGGGGGGGCGGAATGAAAAACTGTTTTTT	CATSRDPGGRNEKLFF
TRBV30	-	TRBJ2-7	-	TGTGCCTGGAGTTCCCCGTACGAGCAGTACTTC	CAWSSPYEQYF
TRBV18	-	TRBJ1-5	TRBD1	TGTGCCAGCTCACGGACAGGGGATAATCAGCCCCAGCATTTT	CASSRTGDNQPQHF